These 21 T cell receptor beta chains originate from one sample sequenced in a study of metastatic and nonmetastatic thyroid tumors. Thyroid surgery had not been preceded by any treatment in any patient. TCRdb re-analyzed the PCR reads through MiXCR. The data contain about 23,000 clones, around 26% of them singletons. Material: blood. The receptor set was obtained from a male donor with papillary thyroid cancer or a benign thyroid nodule (not recorded which). Some clones in this sample may be carry-over from other donors' samples.

The chain links TRBV2 to TRBJ2-7; TRBD1 aligns across 10 bases. This CDR3 comprises 15 residues. J gave up 3 bases and V 1 base, and 3 bases lay outside the gene matches. Germline CDR1 and CDR2: SNHLY and FYNNEI. This chain's CDR3 is CASSEVRDRGYEQYF. The CDR3 DNA is TGTGCCAGCAGTGAAGTCAGGGACAGGGGCTACGAGCAGTACTTC.

This clone was seen ten or more times. The rearrangement links TRBV11-2 to TRBJ1-5; D gene uncertain. Germline-derived CDR1 and CDR2 are SGHAT and FQNNGV. V was trimmed by 5 bases and J by 6 bases, leaving 11 bases between them. The CDR3 has 13 amino acids. DNA for the CDR3: TGTGCCAGCAGCAACAACGTGGGTCAGCCCCAGCATTTT. As protein: CASSNNVGQPQHF.

Many counts were recorded for this clone. The chain recombines TRBV12-3 or TRBV12-4 with TRBJ1-1; no firm D call. The CDR3 consists of 13 residues. Trimming removed 6 bases at V and 1 base at J, with 9 bases between. CDR3 sequence: CASSSTQNTEAFF. The CDR3 DNA reads TGTGCCAGCAGCTCCACACAGAACACTGAAGCTTTCTTT.

About this clone: Here the CDR3 omits its conserved ending phenylalanine or tryptophan, so a read error is the likely source. The chain recombines TRBV18 with TRBJ2-3; D is possibly TRBD1 (6 bases). The CDR3 extends over 15 amino acids. Trimming pared 3 bases from V and 9 bases from J, leaving 19 bases between. CDR1 is KGHSH and CDR2 is LQKENI in the germline V gene. The CDR3 region is CASSPIHTLTGTQYL. Here the CDR3 DNA reads TGTGCCAGCTCACCGATACATACACTCACAGGGACGCAGTATCTT.

This clone was observed a few times. The V call is TRBV6-4, the J call TRBJ2-3, with TRBD2 matching 8 bases. Trimming removed 2 bases from V and 3 bases from J; junction bases left unmatched: 7. Germline V CDR1 and CDR2: MRHNA, SNTAGT. CDR3 length equals 16 residues. CDR3 protein: CASSDDGGAGTDTQYF. DNA of the CDR3: TGTGCCAGCAGTGACGACGGGGGGGCCGGGACAGATACGCAGTATTTT.

This clone has at least ten counts. The chain joins TRBV7-3 to TRBJ2-3; unclear D gene. Trimming stripped 5 bases from V and 2 bases from J, with 8 bases between. CDR1 and CDR2 from the germline V gene are SGHTA and FQGTGA. The CDR3 consists of 13 residues. In DNA, the CDR3 is TGTGCCAGCAGCGAAGTTAACACAGATACGCAGTATTTT. This gives the protein CASSEVNTDTQYF.

This clone was picked up many times. The rearrangement joins TRBV6-2 or TRBV6-3 to TRBJ2-1; 7 bases are shared with TRBD2. After removal of 4 bases from V and 8 bases from J, the junction contained 8 bases not matched to a gene. The CDR3 extends over 14 amino acids. CDR1 is MNHEY, CDR2 SVGEGT, per germline. The CDR3: CASSSLGGSYEQFF. CDR3 nucleotides: TGTGCCAGCAGTTCCCTCGGCGGGAGTTATGAGCAGTTCTTC.

The chain uses TRBV11-2 and TRBJ2-1; no firm D call. CDR1 SGHAT and CDR2 FQNNGV come from the germline V gene. The CDR3 sequence is 13 residues long. Trimming cost V 3 bases and J 5 bases, with 8 bases left between them. The CDR3 reads CASSFSRNNEQFF. CDR3 DNA: TGTGCCAGCAGCTTCTCGCGAAACAATGAGCAGTTCTTC.

CDR3 sequence reads: CASSQETSGGYEQYF. As DNA, the CDR3 is TGTGCCAGCAGCCAAGAGACTAGCGGGGGTTACGAGCAGTACTTC. The chain has TRBV4-2 and TRBJ2-7; TRBD2 matches 12 bases. The CDR3 covers 15 residues. Germline lookup yields CDR1 LGHNA and CDR2 YNFKEQ. V shed 0 bases, J shed 4 bases, and the junction held 1 base outside the gene matches.

The gene calls are TRBV5-1 and TRBJ2-5; D remains unclear. V lost 4 bases and J 3 bases, leaving 10 bases between the germline ends. This CDR3 has 13 residues. The germline CDR1 and CDR2 sequences are SGHRS and YFSETQ. CDR3: CASSVEAEETQYF. The CDR3 nucleotides are TGCGCCAGCAGCGTCGAGGCAGAAGAGACCCAGTACTTC.

A few counts support this clone. Compared with germline, one end of the junction differs, possibly owing to a read error. The chain uses TRBV10-3 and TRBJ2-7; D not certain. Germline values: CDR1 ENHRY, CDR2 SYGVKD. This CDR3 is 14 amino acids long. The CDR3 here is CAIIFGQATYEQYF. DNA for the CDR3: TGTGCCATCATTTTCGGGCAGGCGACCTACGAGCAGTACTTT.

The sample holds many counts of this clone. V and J are TRBV5-1 and TRBJ2-3, with D possibly being TRBD2 (5 bases). This CDR3 contains 16 residues. CDR1 SGHRS and CDR2 YFSETQ come from the germline V gene. V gave up 5 bases and J gave up 0 bases, with 16 bases separating them. The CDR3 here is CASSFRGSTSTDTQYF. The CDR3 region has the DNA TGCGCCAGCAGTTTCCGCGGGTCTACTAGCACAGATACGCAGTATTTT.

J is TRBJ2-4 and V is TRBV28; tentatively, D is TRBD2 (5 bases). Deletions cut 6 bases from V and 9 bases from J, with 9 bases between. This CDR3 has 11 residues. In germline, CDR1 is MDHEN, CDR2 SYDVKM. CDR3 in DNA: TGTGCCAGCAGGAGCCGGGGCATTCAGTACTTC. It encodes CASRSRGIQYF.

The table lists this clone with a few counts. The rearrangement joins TRBV9 to TRBJ2-3, with 11 positions matching TRBD1. The CDR3 extends over 15 amino acids. Germline V CDR1 and CDR2: SGDLS, YYNGEE. The trim removed 1 base at V and 4 bases at J, leaving 2 bases unmatched. The CDR3 sequence is CASSVRTGGADTQYF. DNA of the CDR3: TGTGCCAGCAGCGTACGGACAGGGGGCGCAGATACGCAGTATTTT. Drawing the rest from reference TRBV9 and TRBJ2-3, the complete variable domain is DSGVTQTPKHLITATGQRVTLRCSPRSGDLSVYWYQQSLDQGLQFLIQYYNGEERAKGNILERFSAQQFPDLHSELNLSSLELGDSALYFCASSVRTGGADTQYFGPGTRLTVL.

This clone was detected ten times or more. This chain joins TRBV4-1 and TRBJ2-4, with D possibly matching TRBD2 (6 bases). The germline CDR1 and CDR2 sequences are MGHRA and YSYEKL. CDR3 size: 14 residues. The ends were cut back, 6 bases at V and 0 bases at J, with 9 bases in the middle. The CDR3 spells CASREGIAKNIQYF. For the CDR3, the DNA is TGCGCCAGCAGGGAGGGCATAGCCAAAAACATTCAGTACTTC.

The chain has TRBV20-1 and TRBJ2-2; D unresolved. The CDR3 has 13 amino acids. V lost 5 bases to trimming and J lost 13 bases, with 20 bases between them. Germline lookup yields CDR1 DFQATT and CDR2 SNEGSKA (reference sequence). CDR3 amino acids: CSALHPSTGWLFF. Written as DNA, the CDR3 is TGCAGTGCTCTTCACCCCAGCACCGGGTGGCTGTTTTTT.

The rearrangement joins TRBV9 to TRBJ2-1; 13 bases fit TRBD2. This CDR3 has 17 amino acids. Germline V gene lookup returns CDR1 SGDLS and CDR2 YYNGEE. V dropped 0 bases and J dropped 9; count of bases not matched to a gene: 9. The CDR3 nucleotides read TGTGCCAGCAGCGTAGGCAGTGGACTAGCGGGAGTTTCTGAGCAGTTCTTC. Translation gives CASSVGSGLAGVSEQFF.

For this clone: Germline and junction disagree at one end, which may indicate a read error. J is TRBJ1-6 and V is TRBV6-1, with D tentatively TRBD1 (5 bases). There are 15 residues in the CDR3. Per the germline V gene, CDR1 is MNHNS and CDR2 is SASEGT. The CDR3 DNA follows: TGTGCCAGCAGTGAAGGGACCCAGGGCAGGACACCCCTACACTTT. This gives the protein CASSEGTQGRTPLHF.

In its sample, this clone ranks as medium-sized. This chain links TRBV11-2 with TRBJ2-1; 12 positions agree with TRBD2. J gave up 8 bases and V 5 bases, and 7 bases lay outside the gene matches. Per germline, CDR1 SGHAT and CDR2 FQNNGV. The CDR3 loop spans 15 amino acids. The CDR3 nucleotides are TGTGCCAGCAGCGGGGGACTAGCGGGTATCCATGAGCAGTTCTTC. Protein: CASSGGLAGIHEQFF.

The chain is built from TRBV30 and TRBJ1-5, with 7 bases identical to TRBD1. CDR3 length: 17 residues. Germline values: CDR1 GTSNPN, CDR2 SVGIG (reference sequence). V lost 2 bases to trimming and J lost 0 bases; unmatched junction nucleotides: 10. CDR3 sequence reads: CAWSKFGTAHSNQPQHF. CDR3 nucleotide sequence: TGTGCCTGGAGTAAGTTCGGGACAGCTCATAGCAATCAGCCCCAGCATTTT.

For this clone: This could be a read error, since a much larger clone is one nucleotide away. The V gene is TRBV25-1, the J gene TRBJ1-4; D is undetermined. Germline CDR1 is MGHDK and CDR2 is SYGVNS. The CDR3 is 11 residues long. The CDR3 DNA follows: TGTTCCAGCAGTAGGAATGAAAAACTGTTCTTT. Protein sequence: CSSSRNEKLFF.